This T cell receptor (beta chain) was recovered during a study of vaccination effects on CD4 cells after COVID-19 (dated by TCRdb to the early 2020s). Study-wide context: Participants received two doses of either the BNT162b2 or the mRNA-1273 mRNA SARS-CoV-2 vaccine. SARS-CoV-2 spike-specific CD4+ TCR repertoires were compared before and after mRNA vaccination in COVID-19 convalescent patients and in infection-naive vaccine recipients. A total of around eleven COVID-19 convalescent patients and several SARS-CoV-2-naive healthy vaccine recipients were included in the full study. Cultures from other donors in the study were sequenced using the Oncomine TCR Beta short-read assay on an Illumina iSeq 100. The study at large found these results: In healthy vaccine recipients, vaccine-induced clones were almost all SARS-CoV-2 mono-reactive, with only 1 of 255 cross-reactive with common cold coronaviruses. Only a small number of convalescent patients were included, and no early post-infection timepoints were available, which limited the study. Both infection-induced and vaccine-induced clones contracted markedly at late post-vaccination timepoints, which is consistent with waning T cell responses.

Trimming costs V 3 bases and J 3 bases, and their ends lie 9 bases apart. Inclusive of the bounding cysteine and phenylalanine, the CDR3 is 14 residues long. The entry retains the CDR3 DNA only, 42 bases that are in frame from base 1. CDR1 and CDR2 were assigned from the germline V gene as KGHSH and LQKENI. With regard to this clone: Its specific antigen is unknown. Base qualities are not at hand, and no much larger clone is one base apart. The sample carries other DNA sequences with the same CDR3.

To identify antigen-specific CD4+ T cell clonotypes by their expansion, the ViraFEST assay first stimulated PBMC with viral peptide pools and then applied TCR sequencing. After roughly 11 days of culture, CD4+ T cells were isolated with the EasySep CD4+ T cell isolation kit. Healthy vaccine recipients had no prior SARS-CoV-2 infection, confirmed by negative nucleocapsid antibodies before and after vaccination. Each well held two million PBMC cultured in IMDM containing around 5% human AB serum, roughly 10 IU/ml IL-2 and gentamicin, along with around 9.1 ug/ml peptides. On days 3 and 7, half of the culture medium was replaced with fresh IL-2-containing medium. Unless noted otherwise, every peptide stimulation condition was cultured in triplicate wells. PBMC were separated from whole blood using Ficoll-Paque Plus gradient centrifugation and were then either cryopreserved at -140C or used fresh. Overlapping peptide pools spanned the spike proteins of SARS-CoV-2 and the common cold coronaviruses HCoV-NL63, HCoV-OC43 and HCoV-229E. The QIAamp micro DNA kit was used to extract genomic DNA from the cultured CD4+ T cells.

The library came from the immunoSEQ multiplex PCR assay. TCR beta CDR3 sequencing was performed on DNA from the cultured, isolated CD4+ T cells. The authors' analysis ran thus. Non-productive TCR sequences were removed, reads were trimmed to the CDR3 region, and CDR3s of at least 7 amino acids were retained. The MANAFEST web app was used to identify antigen-specific clonotypes by comparing expansion in peptide wells with expansion in reference cultures. To be called positive, a clone needed expansion at FDR<0.05 compared with the reference and with all other wells, an odds ratio greater than 5, and a frequency greater than 0.1% in two replicate wells. A clonotype was called cross-reactive if it was significantly expanded both in SARS-CoV-2 spike wells and in at least one common cold coronavirus spike condition. Levenshtein distance calculated with the stringdist R package was used to assess CDR3 similarity, and unrooted trees were constructed with ape in R 3.6.1. This is the immuneACCESS table as TCRdb keeps it, with only in-frame sequences that have V and J called. A part of the clones is gone; compared with another copy, unresolved V genes explain less than half, and the rest is unexplained. The V and J calls and the clone size are those of that table, but D and trimming were determined from the DNA. Counted in this sample were under 55,000 clones; approximately 75% of them appeared once. The top ten hold less than 7.5% of the sample.

The rearranged chain carries TRBV18 and TRBJ1-3, and possibly TRBD1, on 6 matching bases. This receptor was identified in a human donor who received a COVID-19 vaccine. The sample in question was CD4+ T cells from PBMCs cultured with HCoV-OC43 spike peptides, obtained before COVID-19 vaccination. Sample cell subset or site, as interpreted from the label and publication: HCoV-OC43 spike overlapping peptide pool stimulation. The DNA sequence is as follows: TGTGCCAGCTCACCCCAGGGGAGTGGAAACACCATATATTTT. Its coded protein is CASSPQGSGNTIYF. Where the CDR3 stops, the reference TRBV18 and TRBJ1-3 genes take over; the full variable domain is NAGVMQNPRHLVRRRGQEARLRCSPMKGHSHVYWYRQLPEEGLKFMVYLQKENIIDESGMPKERFSAEFPKEGPSILRIQQVVRGDSAAYFCASSPQGSGNTIYFGEGSWLTVV.